This T cell receptor beta chain was recovered during a study of CD8+ T cells in alopecia areata. Looking at the study overall: It was oral tofacitinib, at 5 to 10 mg twice daily, that treated patients received.

Findings and limits, study-wide: Scalp lesions, especially in alopecia totalis/universalis, had higher clonality than normal scalp. In scalp, tofacitinib significantly decreased clonality and expanded CD8+ clones among the top 100.

The treatment denotes: oral pan-JAK inhibitor, 5-10 mg twice daily. To note about this clone: Its specificity is not known.

Extracted RNA was reverse transcribed into cDNA, the sequencing template. Clones were read by immunoSEQ multiplex PCR, and TCRdb kept only the in-frame ones, dropping some. This sample carries approximately 210,000 clones, 66% of them seen once, and the ten largest clones take more than 1%. The V end lost 1 base, the J end lost 5 bases, and 17 bases lay between the germline ends. There are 16 residues in the CDR3. CDR1 is SGHTA and CDR2 is FQGNSA in the germline V gene. This rearrangement joins TRBV7-2 to TRBJ1-2; D is unclear. The sample here was CD4+ T cells sorted from blood, taken at roughly week 45, from a patient treated with tofacitinib. The sequence came from a human donor with alopecia areata. The CDR3 spells CASSLEVGSPNYGYTF. The CDR3 DNA is TGTGCCAGCAGCTTAGAGGTCGGCAGTCCAAATTATGGCTACACCTTC.